One TCR beta chain is described in this entry. Its antigen is unknown. This sample includes further DNA sequences coding for the same CDR3. The data belong to a study of shared clonotypes between healthy human individuals. Study-level results: Specimens sampled were limited to blood, with tissue repertoires likely differing.

Germline CDR1 is LNHDA and CDR2 is SQIVND (reference sequence). The CDR3 totals 13 residues. V was clipped by 4 bases and J by 5 bases, with 9 bases between them. Adults of Caucasian background living in Nashville, Tennessee made up all donors. Every unsorted PBMC PCR replicate was loaded with about 290 ng DNA, around 30,000 T cell genomes. The assay was immunoSEQ multiplex PCR, and TCRdb's table has in-frame clones only and misses some. The table has roughly 490,000 clones, less than 80% seen once. The sequencing sample was made of PBMCs. The chain carries TRBV19 and TRBJ1-5; maybe TRBD1 (6 bases). This TCR was recovered from a woman aged 35 to 49 in good health. Some clones in this sample may be carry-over from other donors' samples. CDR3 nucleotide sequence: TGTGCCAGTAGTACCAGGGGAGATCAGCCCCAGCATTTT. Translated: CASSTRGDQPQHF.